This TCR beta chain was captured by sequencing in a study of PD-L1 blockade in urothelial cancer. At the level of the study: Investigators checked blood 3 weeks (second dose) and 6 weeks after treatment start. Study-level findings and limits: Pretreatment clonality of the blood TCR repertoire below the median was predictive of superior survival.

On this clone: Its target is not known.

Synthetic TCR analog templates were spiked into all PCRs individually. Only in-frame clones appear in the TCRdb table, and some are missing; sequencing was by immunoSEQ multiplex PCR. The table records over 100,000 clones, less than 95% of them present only once. V was clipped by 2 bases and J by 0 bases; unmatched bases: 3. The CDR3 loop spans 16 amino acids. The germline gives CDR1 KGHSH, CDR2 LQKENI. Described time point: peripheral blood 6 weeks after treatment start. The source is a man aged 55 to 70 with urothelial cancer. This sequence joins TRBV18 and TRBJ1-5; 8 nucleotides line up with TRBD1. Sequenced here: PBMCs, sampled around atezolizumab (anti-PD-L1) treatment. As DNA, the CDR3 is TGTGCCAGCTCACCAGCAGGGGGCCCTAGCAATCAGCCCCAGCATTTT. Amino acids: CASSPAGGPSNQPQHF. The whole variable domain, filled in from reference TRBV18 and TRBJ1-5, reads NAGVMQNPRHLVRRRGQEARLRCSPMKGHSHVYWYRQLPEEGLKFMVYLQKENIIDESGMPKERFSAEFPKEGPSILRIQQVVRGDSAAYFCASSPAGGPSNQPQHFGDGTRLSIL.